This T cell receptor beta chain was sequenced during a study of T cell changes during pregnancy in multiple sclerosis. Repertoires were generated with immunoSEQ multiplex PCR, while TCRdb's copy carries only in-frame clones and drops some. The sample yields about 57,000 clones, approximately 89% seen once. The CDR3 has 14 amino acids. Germline assignment: CDR1 SGHTA and CDR2 FQGTGA. Unmatched junction bases numbered 5, after V lost 4 bases and J lost 7 bases. The source is a female donor with multiple sclerosis, enrolled in a pregnancy study. The chain links TRBV7-3 to TRBJ2-1; the match to TRBD2 covers 9 bases. The specimen was peripheral blood, collected after pregnancy. The CDR3 nucleotides are TGTGCCAGCAGCTCCCTCGCGGGGGGGAATGAGCAGTTCTTC. Its translation is CASSSLAGGNEQFF.